The next 21 T cell receptor beta chains were all read from a single sample in a study of technical replicates of blood from several donors. Data came from immunoSEQ multiplex PCR; TCRdb stores just in-frame clones and leaves some out. The sample lists some 76,000 clones, less than 99% seen once, with approximately 0.21% in the top ten. The sequencing sample was made of T cells isolated from PBMCs. The receptors were sampled from a human donor in good health.

The chain is built from TRBV11-2 and TRBJ1-3; TRBD1 is a possible D gene (6 bases). The germline V gene has CDR1 SGHAT and CDR2 FQNNGV. The ends were cut back, 5 bases at V and 2 bases at J, with 19 bases in the middle. The CDR3 length is 17 residues. The CDR3 bases are TGTGCCAGCAGCAGGATTAGAGGGGGAATAACTGGAAACACCATATATTTT. The encoded protein is CASSRIRGGITGNTIYF.

The V call is TRBV7-2, the J call TRBJ2-7; 8 nucleotides align to TRBD1. Germline V lookup: CDR1 SGHTA, CDR2 FQGNSA. The V segment lost 5 bases and the J segment 3 bases; nucleotides outside the gene matches: 6. This CDR3 is 14 amino acids long. Here the CDR3 DNA reads TGTGCCAGCAGCATTGACAGGGGCCTCTACGAGCAGTACTTC. Its protein is CASSIDRGLYEQYF.

This clone has only one observation. The chain has TRBV30 and TRBJ2-3, with 9 bases identical to TRBD2. The germline gives CDR1 GTSNPN, CDR2 SVGIG (reference sequence). This CDR3 contains 15 residues. V was pared by 4 bases and J by 0 bases, with 5 bases of the junction left unmatched. The CDR3, as DNA: TGTGCCTGGACAACACTAGCGGGTAGCACAGATACGCAGTATTTT. Its translation: CAWTTLAGSTDTQYF. Full variable domain (remainder filled in from reference TRBV30 and TRBJ2-3): SQTIHQWPATLVQPVGSPLSLECTVEGTSNPNLYWYRQAAGRGLQLLFYSVGIGQISSEVPQNLSASRPQDRQFILSSKKLLLSDSGFYLCAWTTLAGSTDTQYFGPGTRLTVL.

The V gene is TRBV4-3, the J gene TRBJ1-3, with D uncertain. The CDR3 spans 15 residues. V lost 1 base and J 2 bases, leaving 9 bases between the germline ends. Germline V lookup: CDR1 LGHNA, CDR2 YSLEER. CDR3 loop: CASSQGRGPGNTIYF. Here the CDR3 DNA reads TGCGCCAGCAGCCAAGGTCGTGGCCCTGGAAACACCATATATTTT.

The V gene is TRBV4-1, the J gene TRBJ2-7; 7 nucleotides agree with TRBD2. Germline V gene data show CDR1 as MGHRA and CDR2 as YSYEKL. CDR3 length: 15 amino acids. Trimming took 1 base from V and 6 from J; bases not matched to a gene: 9. CDR3 sequence: CASSQGGGSTSEQYF. The CDR3 DNA follows: TGCGCCAGCAGCCAAGGTGGCGGGAGCACAAGCGAGCAGTACTTC.

J is TRBJ2-7 and V is TRBV6-5, with 8 positions matching TRBD2. Trimming removed 10 bases from V and 4 bases from J; junction bases left unmatched: 9. Per germline, CDR1 MNHEY and CDR2 SVGAGI. This CDR3 region has 13 residues. The CDR3 coding sequence is TGTGCCAAAGCTAGCGGGCAGATTTACGAGCAGTACTTC. Its protein is CAKASGQIYEQYF.

V gene TRBV2 combines with J gene TRBJ2-7, with 12 positions matching TRBD2. The junction had 5 bases not matched to a gene; V was cut back by 6 bases and J by 11 bases. CDR1 is SNHLY and CDR2 is FYNNEI in the germline V gene. The CDR3 consists of 12 residues. CDR3 residues: CASRLAGGKEYF. The CDR3 coding sequence is TGTGCCAGCAGACTAGCGGGAGGAAAGGAGTACTTC.

This chain connects TRBV5-5 to TRBJ2-3; D is unresolved. V lost 2 bases and J 3 bases, leaving 4 bases between the germline ends. Per the germline V gene, CDR1 is SGHKS and CDR2 is YYEKEE (reference sequence). The CDR3 runs to 12 residues. The CDR3 region is CASSFGTDTQYF. CDR3 DNA sequence: TGTGCCAGCAGCTTCGGTACAGATACGCAGTATTTT.

V gene TRBV6-1 combines with J gene TRBJ2-1; maybe TRBD2 (6 bases). CDR1 is MNHNS, CDR2 SASEGT, per germline. This CDR3 comprises 13 residues. The V gene lost 7 bases and the J gene lost 8 bases, with 15 bases spanning the gap. CDR3 coding DNA: TGTGCCAGCACCCGACTAGAATCTTATGAGCAGTTCTTC. This encodes CASTRLESYEQFF.

The chain links TRBV11-2 to TRBJ2-7, with D uncertain. V gave up 1 base and J gave up 5 bases, with 15 bases separating them. The germline V gene encodes CDR1 SGHAT and CDR2 FQNNGV. There are 15 residues in the CDR3. The CDR3 DNA reads as TGTGCCAGCAGCTTAGTAACCCTAATAGCTGACGAGCAGTACTTC. Encoded protein: CASSLVTLIADEQYF.

The chain carries TRBV6-1 and TRBJ2-7, with 8 positions matching TRBD2. The CDR3 has 13 residues. Germline V lookup: CDR1 MNHNS, CDR2 SASEGT. Unmatched junction bases numbered 1, after V lost 5 bases and J lost 1 base. CDR3 amino acids: CASSKRESYEQYF. The CDR3 DNA sequence: TGTGCCAGCAGTAAGCGGGAGTCCTACGAGCAGTACTTC.

This clone has a single count. The CDR3 DNA reads TGTGCCAGCAGGGAACAGGGAATGGACTTCCGAGGGGCTTTCTTT. Protein product: CASREQGMDFRGAFF. V is TRBV27 and J is TRBJ1-1; TRBD1 is a possible D gene (6 bases). The CDR3 is made up of 15 amino acids. Germline-derived CDR1 and CDR2 are MNHEY and SMNVEV (reference sequence). Trimming left V 6 bases short and J 11 bases short, with 25 bases between.

This clone was recorded only once. This rearrangement joins TRBV27 to TRBJ2-1, with TRBD2 matching over 11 bases. CDR1 MNHEY and CDR2 SMNVEV come from the germline V gene (reference sequence). The CDR3 spans 18 residues. V was clipped by 3 bases and J by 7 bases; unmatched bases: 14. The CDR3 here is CASSFPSVAGGPRNEQFF. In DNA, the CDR3 is TGTGCCAGCAGTTTCCCATCAGTAGCGGGAGGGCCAAGAAATGAGCAGTTCTTC.

The chain carries TRBV10-3 and TRBJ1-3; no definite D call. Trimming took off 0 bases at V and 2 bases at J, with 8 bases between the two ends. The CDR3 has 15 amino acids. Germline CDR1 ENHRY, CDR2 SYGVKD. The DNA for the CDR3 is TGTGCCATCAGTGAGTCCCCCGAGACTGGAAACACCATATATTTT. Its translation: CAISESPETGNTIYF.

The sample holds one count of this clone. In DNA, the CDR3 is TGCGCCAGCAGCTATCGTAAGCCGGGACAGCTTTTTGAAGCTTTCTTT. It codes for CASSYRKPGQLFEAFF. This chain links TRBV5-1 with TRBJ1-1, with 7 bases lining up with TRBD1. Germline trimming cut 3 bases from V and 7 bases from J; bases unmatched to any gene: 15. The germline V gene encodes CDR1 SGHRS and CDR2 YFSETQ. CDR3 length: 16 residues.

The CDR3 DNA is TGTGCCAGCAGTGACACACCCGGGGGAACTGAAGCTTTCTTT. It specifies CASSDTPGGTEAFF. The rearrangement uses TRBV6-4 and TRBJ1-1; D is possibly TRBD1 (5 bases). This CDR3 has 14 amino acids. Trimming removed 2 bases from V and 5 bases from J, with 12 bases in between. Germline V gene lookup returns CDR1 MRHNA and CDR2 SNTAGT.

The chain is built from TRBV30 and TRBJ2-7; a weak D match, TRBD1 (6 bases). V was clipped by 7 bases and J by 0 bases, with 10 bases between them. There are 12 residues in the CDR3. Germline V lookup: CDR1 GTSNPN, CDR2 SVGIG (reference sequence). CDR3 sequence reads: CASQTGSYEQYF. In DNA form, the CDR3 reads TGTGCCTCCCAGACAGGCTCCTACGAGCAGTACTTC.

The rearrangement links TRBV7-2 to TRBJ2-5, with 13 nucleotides matching TRBD2. Trimming cost V 5 bases and J 7 bases; bases outside gene matches: 16. The CDR3 has 18 amino acids. Germline V gene data show CDR1 as SGHTA and CDR2 as FQGNSA. The CDR3 region is CASSPRTSGGSSSRTQYF. The CDR3 DNA is TGTGCCAGCAGCCCAAGGACTAGCGGGGGTTCAAGTTCTAGGACCCAGTACTTC.

CDR3 bases: TGCGCCAGCAGTGCAGGGAGCAATCAGCCCCAGCATTTT. As protein: CASSAGSNQPQHF. The chain is built from TRBV4-3 and TRBJ1-5; possibly TRBD1 for D (5 bases). The V end was cut by 6 bases, the J end by 1 base, with 7 bases between. Looked up from germline, CDR1 is LGHNA and CDR2 is YSLEER. The CDR3 covers 13 residues.

This chain uses TRBV18 with TRBJ1-1; D is perhaps TRBD1 (5 bases). V shed 1 base and J shed 4 bases, with 13 bases lying between them. The CDR3 runs 15 residues. CDR1 is KGHSH and CDR2 is LQKENI in the germline V gene. The CDR3 region has the DNA TGTGCCAGCTCACCACGTGCAGGGAGGGGCACTGAAGCTTTCTTT. It encodes CASSPRAGRGTEAFF.

J is TRBJ2-3 and V is TRBV4-2, with a possible D match to TRBD2 (6 bases). There are 14 residues in the CDR3. The germline V gene has CDR1 LGHNA and CDR2 YNFKEQ. V was cut by 0 bases and J by 11 bases, with 15 bases left in between. The CDR3 sequence: CASSQEVAETMQYF. The DNA of the CDR3 is TGTGCCAGCAGCCAAGAAGTAGCGGAGACGATGCAGTATTTT.